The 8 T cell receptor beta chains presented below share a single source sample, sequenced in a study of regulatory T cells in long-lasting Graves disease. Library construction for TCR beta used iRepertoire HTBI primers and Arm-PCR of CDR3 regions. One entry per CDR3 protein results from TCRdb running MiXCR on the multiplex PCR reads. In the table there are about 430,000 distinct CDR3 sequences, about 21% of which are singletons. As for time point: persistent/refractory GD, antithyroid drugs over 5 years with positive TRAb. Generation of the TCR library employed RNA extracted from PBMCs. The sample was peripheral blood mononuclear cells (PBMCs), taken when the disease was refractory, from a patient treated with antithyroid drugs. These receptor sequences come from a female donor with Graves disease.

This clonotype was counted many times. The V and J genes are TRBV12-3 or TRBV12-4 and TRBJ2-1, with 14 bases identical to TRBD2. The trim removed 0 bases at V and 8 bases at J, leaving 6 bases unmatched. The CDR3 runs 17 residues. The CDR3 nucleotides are TGTGCCAGCAGTTTAGCGACGACTAGCGGGAGGGCCCATGAGCAGTTCTTC. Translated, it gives CASSLATTSGRAHEQFF.

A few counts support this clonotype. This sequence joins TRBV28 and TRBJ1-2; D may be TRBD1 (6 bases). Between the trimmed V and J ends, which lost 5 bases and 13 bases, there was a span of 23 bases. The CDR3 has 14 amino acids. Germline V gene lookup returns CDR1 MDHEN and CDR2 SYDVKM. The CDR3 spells CASSTYRVPGYCTF. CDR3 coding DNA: TGTGCCAGCAGTACATACAGGGTCCCCGGGTATTGCACCTTC.

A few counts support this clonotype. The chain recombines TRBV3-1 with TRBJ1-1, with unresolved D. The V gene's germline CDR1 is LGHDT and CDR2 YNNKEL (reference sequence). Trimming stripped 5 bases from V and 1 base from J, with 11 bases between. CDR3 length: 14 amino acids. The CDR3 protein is CASSFPGGNTEAFF. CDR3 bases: TGTGCCAGCAGCTTCCCGGGCGGGAACACTGAAGCTTTCTTT.

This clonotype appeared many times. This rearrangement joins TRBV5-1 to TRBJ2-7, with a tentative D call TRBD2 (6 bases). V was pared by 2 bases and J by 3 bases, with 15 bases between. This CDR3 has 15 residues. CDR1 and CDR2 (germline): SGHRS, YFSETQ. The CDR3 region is CASSLRVEGLYEQYF. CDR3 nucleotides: TGCGCCAGCAGCTTAAGGGTGGAGGGGCTCTACGAGCAGTACTTC.

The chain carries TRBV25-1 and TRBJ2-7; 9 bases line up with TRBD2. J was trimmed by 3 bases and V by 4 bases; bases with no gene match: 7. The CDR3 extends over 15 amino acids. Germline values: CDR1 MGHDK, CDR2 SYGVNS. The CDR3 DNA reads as TGTGCCAGCAGTGCTAGCGGGAAAGGCTTCTACGAGCAGTACTTC. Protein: CASSASGKGFYEQYF.

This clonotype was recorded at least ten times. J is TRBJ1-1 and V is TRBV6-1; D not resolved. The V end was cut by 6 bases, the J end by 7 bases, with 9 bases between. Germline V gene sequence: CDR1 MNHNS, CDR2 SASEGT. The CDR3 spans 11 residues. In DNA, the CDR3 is TGTGCCAGCAGGAGGGTACTTGAAGCTTTCTTT. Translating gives CASRRVLEAFF.

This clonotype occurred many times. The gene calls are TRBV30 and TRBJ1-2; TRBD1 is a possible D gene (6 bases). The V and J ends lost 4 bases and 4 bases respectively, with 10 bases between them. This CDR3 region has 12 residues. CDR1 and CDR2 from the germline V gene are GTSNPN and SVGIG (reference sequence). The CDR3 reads CAWILQGYGYTF. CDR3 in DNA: TGTGCCTGGATATTACAGGGCTATGGCTACACCTTC. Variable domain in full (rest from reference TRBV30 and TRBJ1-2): SQTIHQWPATLVQPVGSPLSLECTVEGTSNPNLYWYRQAAGRGLQLLFYSVGIGQISSEVPQNLSASRPQDRQFILSSKKLLLSDSGFYLCAWILQGYGYTFGSGTRLTVV.

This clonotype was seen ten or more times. DNA for the CDR3: TGTGCCAGCAGCTTAGGCACCTACGAGCAGTACTTC. This encodes CASSLGTYEQYF. The chain employs TRBV18 and TRBJ2-7; D not certain. V lost 8 bases and J 2 bases, leaving 10 bases between the germline ends. The CDR3 covers 12 residues. Germline V gene lookup returns CDR1 KGHSH and CDR2 LQKENI.